The 29 T cell receptor beta chains presented below share a single source sample, sequenced in a study of blood T cell repertoires in COVID-19. Profiling relied on immunoSEQ multiplex PCR, and the TCRdb table lists in-frame clones only, not all of them. The data show 150,000 to 200,000 clones, around four fifths seen once. The source material was peripheral blood. The receptors stem from a woman aged 70-85 years with COVID-19, enrolled during active disease.

The chain joins TRBV7-3 to TRBJ2-1, with D tentatively TRBD2 (6 bases). Germline V lookup: CDR1 SGHTA, CDR2 FQGTGA. Trimming left V 3 bases short and J 5 bases short, with 8 bases between. This CDR3 spans 13 amino acids. The CDR3 loop reads CASSLDYNNEQFF. Written as DNA, the CDR3 is TGTGCCAGCAGCTTGGACTACAACAATGAGCAGTTCTTC. Using reference TRBV7-3 and TRBJ2-1 for the parts outside the CDR3, the full variable domain is GAGVSQTPSNKVTEKGKYVELRCDPISGHTALYWYRQSLGQGPEFLIYFQGTGAADDSGLPNDRFFAVRPEGSVSTLKIQRTERGDSAVYLCASSLDYNNEQFFGPGTRLTVL.

This chain joins TRBV11-2 and TRBJ2-2, with D perhaps matching TRBD2 (6 bases). CDR3 size: 15 residues. The V end lost 1 base, the J end lost 4 bases, and 10 bases lay between the germline ends. Germline CDR1 and CDR2: SGHAT and FQNNGV. CDR3 nucleotide sequence: TGTGCCAGCAGCTTAGGACTAGTTAGCACCGGGGAGCTGTTTTTT. It is translated as CASSLGLVSTGELFF.

This clone was seen a few times. The V and J genes are TRBV5-6 and TRBJ2-2; TRBD2 agrees at 11 bases. V dropped 5 bases and J dropped 0; count of bases not matched to a gene: 3. This CDR3 has 16 residues. Germline CDR1 SGHDT, CDR2 YYEEEE. CDR3 loop: CASRLAGGPNTGELFF. DNA of the CDR3: TGTGCCAGCAGGCTAGCGGGAGGTCCGAACACCGGGGAGCTGTTTTTT.

The chain has TRBV13 and TRBJ2-1, with TRBD2 matching 13 bases. Germline values: CDR1 PRHDT, CDR2 FYEKMQ (reference sequence). Unmatched junction bases numbered 2, after V lost 3 bases and J lost 3 bases. The CDR3 runs to 16 residues. The CDR3 region has the DNA TGTGCCAGCAGCTTGGGACTAGCGGGAAGCTACAATGAGCAGTTCTTC. This codes for CASSLGLAGSYNEQFF.

The chain links TRBV19 to TRBJ1-5; D perhaps matches TRBD1 (6 bases). CDR1 is LNHDA and CDR2 is SQIVND in the germline V gene (reference sequence). The CDR3 runs to 13 residues. Trimming took off 10 bases at V and 5 bases at J, with 15 bases between the two ends. In DNA, the CDR3 is TGTGCCACCACCGACAGGACCCATCAGCCCCAGCATTTT. Translating gives CATTDRTHQPQHF.

The J gene is TRBJ1-1, the V gene TRBV4-1; no clear D. V was clipped by 1 base and J by 1 base, with 7 bases between them. Germline V gives CDR1 MGHRA, CDR2 YSYEKL. The CDR3 is 14 residues long. The CDR3 is CASSQAGRNTEAFF. The DNA for the CDR3 is TGCGCCAGCAGCCAAGCGGGGAGGAACACTGAAGCTTTCTTT.

The V call is TRBV18, the J call TRBJ2-7, with TRBD2 matching over 13 bases. V trimming: 4 bases; J trimming: 2 bases; junction bases outside the gene matches: 11. The CDR3 has 18 amino acids. CDR1 KGHSH and CDR2 LQKENI come from the germline V gene. The CDR3 DNA is TGTGCCAGCTCACTAATGGCCGGGACTAGCGGGACCACCTACGAGCAGTACTTC. Its translation is CASSLMAGTSGTTYEQYF.

The rearrangement links TRBV4-1 to TRBJ2-1, with a possible D match to TRBD1 (6 bases). Per germline, CDR1 MGHRA and CDR2 YSYEKL. The ends were cut back, 4 bases at V and 2 bases at J, with 18 bases in the middle. The CDR3 spans 17 residues. In nucleotides, the CDR3 is TGCGCCAGCAGCCCATACCTAGTGGGGGCAACCTACAATGAGCAGTTCTTC. Encoded protein: CASSPYLVGATYNEQFF.

V gene TRBV5-6 combines with J gene TRBJ2-5, with 15 bases fitting TRBD2. V lost 2 bases to trimming and J lost 0 bases; unmatched junction nucleotides: 2. The CDR3 is made up of 17 amino acids. Germline V gene lookup returns CDR1 SGHDT and CDR2 YYEEEE. The CDR3 sequence: CASSLGTSGRYQETQYF. The CDR3 DNA is TGTGCCAGCAGCTTAGGGACTAGCGGGAGGTACCAAGAGACCCAGTACTTC. The full variable domain, completed using reference TRBV5-6 and TRBJ2-5, is DAGVTQSPTHLIKTRGQQVTLRCSPKSGHDTVSWYQQALGQGPQFIFQYYEEEERQRGNFPDRFSGHQFPNYSSELNVNALLLGDSALYLCASSLGTSGRYQETQYFGPGTRLLVL.

The J gene is TRBJ2-7, the V gene TRBV23-1; D may be TRBD2 (6 bases). TRBV23-1 is designated an ORF whose function remains uncertain. Trimming stripped 4 bases from V and 2 bases from J, with 18 bases between. This CDR3 comprises 16 residues. The CDR3 DNA sequence: TGCGCCAGCAGTCTCCCCCACCGGGACTTCACCTACGAGCAGTACTTC. Amino acids: CASSLPHRDFTYEQYF.

The chain employs TRBV19 and TRBJ2-1; D is ambiguous. Germline CDR1 and CDR2: LNHDA and SQIVND (reference sequence). CDR3 length: 15 residues. Trimming stripped 8 bases from V and 0 bases from J, with 14 bases between. The CDR3 is CASRNFRSSYNEQFF. The CDR3 DNA follows: TGTGCCAGTCGCAATTTTAGAAGCTCCTACAATGAGCAGTTCTTC.

The genes are TRBV9 and TRBJ2-6; D uncertain. This CDR3 has 14 residues. Trimming cost V 3 bases and J 3 bases, with 7 bases left between them. Per the germline V gene, CDR1 is SGDLS and CDR2 is YYNGEE. In DNA, the CDR3 is TGTGCCAGCAGCGGTAGTGGTGGGGCCAACGTCCTGACTTTC. This encodes CASSGSGGANVLTF.

Of note for this clone: The junction and the germline gene differ at one end; a read error may be behind it. This chain joins TRBV18 and TRBJ2-7; 7 bases are shared with TRBD2. This CDR3 is built from 13 residues. Looked up from germline, CDR1 is KGHSH and CDR2 is LQKENI. CDR3 DNA: TGTGCCAGCTCCCCACTAGCGAACTACGAGCAGTACTTC. Encoded protein: CASSPLANYEQYF.

The chain joins TRBV5-1 to TRBJ1-1, with 8 bases matching TRBD1. The V and J ends lost 4 bases and 4 bases, in that order; junction bases with no gene match: 9. The CDR3 consists of 15 residues. Per germline, CDR1 SGHRS and CDR2 YFSETQ. CDR3 sequence reads: CASSDSRTGPTEAFF. CDR3 coding DNA: TGCGCCAGCAGCGATTCCCGGACAGGGCCCACTGAAGCTTTCTTT.

The rearrangement joins TRBV21-1 to TRBJ2-7; the table's D gene call, TRBD1, was not cross checked with the DNA. TRBV21-1 is a documented pseudogene. This CDR3 is built from 20 residues. Written as DNA, the CDR3 is TGTGCCAGCAGCACTGTGACAGCCCTATCCCCTTACCTGCGTGACTACGAGCAGTACTTC. As protein: CASSTVTALSPYLRDYEQYF.

This rearrangement joins TRBV5-1 to TRBJ1-5; 7 bases align to TRBD1. V lost 4 bases to trimming and J lost 5 bases; unmatched junction nucleotides: 3. CDR1 and CDR2 from the germline V gene are SGHRS and YFSETQ. This CDR3 has 13 residues. The CDR3 region is CASSAGTDQPQHF. CDR3 DNA: TGCGCCAGCAGCGCCGGGACAGATCAGCCCCAGCATTTT.

This chain uses TRBV5-6 with TRBJ1-1, with D perhaps TRBD1 (6 bases). This CDR3 contains 14 residues. CDR1 is SGHDT and CDR2 is YYEEEE in the germline V gene. The V gene lost 2 bases and the J gene lost 7 bases, with 15 bases spanning the gap. CDR3 residues: CASSLYTGRREAFF. CDR3 nucleotide sequence: TGTGCCAGCAGCTTATATACAGGGCGGCGTGAAGCTTTCTTT.

The genes are TRBV10-3 and TRBJ2-2; maybe TRBD1 (5 bases). This CDR3 comprises 14 residues. Per germline, CDR1 ENHRY and CDR2 SYGVKD. Deletions cut 4 bases from V and 7 bases from J, with 13 bases between. DNA of the CDR3: TGTGCCATCAGTGGGGGCCTTACGGGCGGGGAGCTGTTTTTT. It encodes CAISGGLTGGELFF.

This clone was found a few times. The chain links TRBV5-8 to TRBJ2-1; D is perhaps TRBD2 (7 bases). Trimming shortened V by 0 bases and J by 2 bases, and 9 bases separated the two germline ends. The CDR3 sequence is 15 residues long. CDR1 is SGHTS, CDR2 YDEGEE, per germline. CDR3 in DNA: TGTGCCAGCAGCTTGGGGCGGGGGCCCTACAATGAGCAGTTCTTC. This encodes CASSLGRGPYNEQFF.

This chain uses TRBV7-9 with TRBJ1-3; 8 positions match TRBD1. The germline V gene encodes CDR1 SEHNR and CDR2 FQNEAQ (reference sequence). The trim removed 1 base at V and 5 bases at J, leaving 4 bases unmatched. The length of the CDR3 is 15 residues. The CDR3 here is CASSLGAGGRNTIYF. In DNA form, the CDR3 reads TGTGCCAGCAGCTTAGGGGCAGGGGGCCGAAACACCATATATTTT.

The rearrangement links TRBV18 to TRBJ2-2, with no clear D. Germline V gene data show CDR1 as KGHSH and CDR2 as LQKENI. Trimming shortened V by 4 bases and J by 2 bases, and 5 bases separated the two germline ends. This CDR3 comprises 13 residues. CDR3 in amino acids: CASSLSNTGELFF. In nucleotides, the CDR3 is TGTGCCAGCTCACTCAGTAACACCGGGGAGCTGTTTTTT. The whole variable domain, remainder taken from reference TRBV18 and TRBJ2-2, is NAGVMQNPRHLVRRRGQEARLRCSPMKGHSHVYWYRQLPEEGLKFMVYLQKENIIDESGMPKERFSAEFPKEGPSILRIQQVVRGDSAAYFCASSLSNTGELFFGEGSRLTVL.

The J gene is TRBJ1-1, the V gene TRBV2; D is possibly TRBD1 (5 bases). Deletions cut 0 bases from V and 11 bases from J, with 13 bases between. Germline V gives CDR1 SNHLY, CDR2 FYNNEI. CDR3 length: 13 residues. Here the CDR3 DNA reads TGTGCCAGCAGTGAAGCGGGAAGCAGGGCGGCTTTCTTT. As protein: CASSEAGSRAAFF.

This sequence joins TRBV28 and TRBJ1-2; maybe TRBD1 (6 bases). Trimming cost V 5 bases and J 2 bases, with 12 bases left between them. This CDR3 spans 14 amino acids. In germline, CDR1 is MDHEN, CDR2 SYDVKM. CDR3 sequence reads: CASSRQALNYGYTF. Here the CDR3 DNA reads TGTGCCAGCAGTCGACAGGCCTTAAACTATGGCTACACCTTC.

This clone has just one count. The chain joins TRBV24-1 to TRBJ2-1; TRBD2 matches at 7 bases. The CDR3 is made up of 15 amino acids. CDR1 is KGHDR and CDR2 is SFDVKD in the germline V gene. V was pared by 3 bases and J by 13 bases, with 14 bases of the junction left unmatched. This CDR3 is CATSDPGTTPGFQFF. For the CDR3, the DNA is TGTGCCACCAGTGATCCCGGGACTACCCCTGGATTTCAGTTCTTC.

The rearrangement uses TRBV11-2 and TRBJ1-1, with TRBD1 as a possible D gene (5 bases). Trimming stripped 5 bases from V and 3 bases from J, with 10 bases between. CDR3 length: 13 residues. Germline CDR1 and CDR2: SGHAT and FQNNGV. In DNA, the CDR3 is TGTGCCAGCAGCGCGACAGTGGACACTGAAGCTTTCTTT. Amino acids: CASSATVDTEAFF. The full variable domain, rest sourced from reference TRBV11-2 and TRBJ1-1, is EAGVAQSPRYKIIEKRQSVAFWCNPISGHATLYWYQQILGQGPKLLIQFQNNGVVDDSQLPKDRFSAERLKGVDSTLKIQPAKLEDSAVYLCASSATVDTEAFFGQGTRLTVV.

V and J are TRBV27 and TRBJ2-7; 10 nucleotides agree with TRBD2. V shed 3 bases, J shed 2 bases, and the junction held 7 bases outside the gene matches. Germline assignment: CDR1 MNHEY and CDR2 SMNVEV (reference sequence). The CDR3 extends over 16 amino acids. The CDR3, as DNA: TGTGCCAGCAGTTTCAGGGCTAGCGGGAGTCCCTACGAGCAGTACTTC. It translates to CASSFRASGSPYEQYF.

The genes are TRBV28 and TRBJ2-7; a weak D match, TRBD1 (6 bases). Germline V lookup: CDR1 MDHEN, CDR2 SYDVKM. The V and J ends lost 7 bases and 2 bases respectively, with 12 bases between them. CDR3 size: 13 residues. CDR3 protein: CASMRQVAYEQYF. CDR3 coding DNA: TGTGCCAGCATGAGACAGGTCGCCTACGAGCAGTACTTC.

The J gene is TRBJ2-6, the V gene TRBV7-2; D uncertain. Trimming removed 3 bases from V and 1 base from J, with 13 bases in between. Germline CDR1 is SGHTA and CDR2 is FQGNSA. The CDR3 runs 17 residues. CDR3 residues: CASSFTSPSSGANVLTF. The CDR3 nucleotides read TGTGCCAGCAGCTTTACAAGCCCTAGTTCTGGGGCCAACGTCCTGACTTTC.

The rearrangement uses TRBV5-1 and TRBJ2-5, with TRBD1 matching over 11 bases. CDR1 is SGHRS, CDR2 YFSETQ, per germline. Germline trimming cut 4 bases from V and 4 bases from J; bases unmatched to any gene: 6. The CDR3 contains 15 residues. In DNA form, the CDR3 reads TGCGCCAGCAGCCTTGCCGGGACAGGGGGAGAGACCCAGTACTTC. Its translation: CASSLAGTGGETQYF.